The 26 T cell receptor beta chains below were found in one sample sequenced in a study of blood T cell repertoires in COVID-19. Libraries were prepared by immunoSEQ multiplex PCR; TCRdb keeps only in-frame clonotypes and omits some of them. The sample shows fewer than 400,000 clones, roughly 90% of them seen only once. Sequenced sample: PBMCs or T cells enriched from blood (not recorded which). The origin of the receptors is a woman younger than 45 who had recovered from COVID-19.

The chain recombines TRBV7-3 with TRBJ2-7; weak D call: TRBD2 (7 bases). Trimming stripped 7 bases from V and 7 bases from J, with 14 bases between. CDR1 SGHTA and CDR2 FQGTGA come from the germline V gene. The CDR3 runs 12 residues. CDR3: CASNQGGGEQYF. As DNA, the CDR3 is TGTGCCAGCAACCAAGGGGGAGGGGAGCAGTACTTC. The whole variable domain, remainder taken from reference TRBV7-3 and TRBJ2-7, is GAGVSQTPSNKVTEKGKYVELRCDPISGHTALYWYRQSLGQGPEFLIYFQGTGAADDSGLPNDRFFAVRPEGSVSTLKIQRTERGDSAVYLCASNQGGGEQYFGPGTRLTVT.

This clone was seen only once. V and J are TRBV9 and TRBJ2-1; TRBD2 aligns across 10 bases. The ends lost 3 bases at V and 9 bases at J; junction bases unmatched: 6. The CDR3 is made up of 14 amino acids. Germline CDR1 is SGDLS and CDR2 is YYNGEE. The CDR3 here is CASSDQAGGSEQFF. The CDR3 DNA is TGTGCCAGCAGCGACCAAGCGGGAGGGAGTGAGCAGTTCTTC.

The chain couples TRBV10-1 to TRBJ2-2; TRBD1 aligns across 7 bases. The CDR3 is made up of 13 amino acids. V trimming: 7 bases; J trimming: 9 bases; junction bases outside the gene matches: 8. Germline CDR1 reads WNHNN; CDR2 reads SYGVQD (reference sequence). The chain's CDR3 is CASNGTAKRELFF. The CDR3 DNA is TGCGCCAGCAACGGGACAGCTAAGAGGGAGCTGTTTTTT.

The chain employs TRBV28 and TRBJ1-1; D is undetermined. Germline V gene lookup returns CDR1 MDHEN and CDR2 SYDVKM. The CDR3 sequence is 14 residues long. V was clipped by 1 base and J by 4 bases, with 10 bases between them. The CDR3 loop is CASSLSGEATEAFF. DNA of the CDR3: TGTGCCAGCAGTTTATCCGGGGAGGCCACTGAAGCTTTCTTT.

V gene TRBV12-3 or TRBV12-4 combines with J gene TRBJ1-4; tentatively, D is TRBD1 (5 bases). The CDR3 runs 12 residues. The germline V and J ends were trimmed by 4 bases and 10 bases, with 10 bases remaining between them. The CDR3 nucleotides read TGTGCCAGCAGTTCCAGGGTTGGAAAACTGTTTTTT. This translates into CASSSRVGKLFF.

This clone showed up just once. This CDR3 is CASSLVPGYEQYF. The CDR3 nucleotides read TGTGCCAGCAGCTTGGTACCGGGGTATGAGCAGTACTTC. The chain recombines TRBV5-6 with TRBJ2-7, with a weak D call TRBD2 (5 bases). Trimming left V 0 bases short and J 7 bases short, with 11 bases between. Germline CDR1 and CDR2: SGHDT and YYEEEE. This CDR3 has 13 residues.

The V call is TRBV27, the J call TRBJ2-1; D is possibly TRBD1 (6 bases). CDR3 length: 11 amino acids. Germline V lookup: CDR1 MNHEY, CDR2 SMNVEV (reference sequence). Trimming took off 2 bases at V and 11 bases at J, with 7 bases between the two ends. DNA of the CDR3: TGTGCCAGCAGTTTAGGGGGCAAGCAGTTCTTC. Amino acid sequence: CASSLGGKQFF.

This clone was counted between two and nine times. The V gene is TRBV20-1, the J gene TRBJ1-2; 7 nucleotides align to TRBD1. The V gene end was trimmed by 6 bases and the J gene end by 10 bases; junction bases not matched to a gene: 8. Germline V gene data show CDR1 as DFQATT and CDR2 as SNEGSKA (reference sequence). There are 11 residues in the CDR3. In DNA, the CDR3 is TGCAGTGCCAGCGACAGGGCCTACTACACCTTC. Its translation is CSASDRAYYTF.

The rearrangement joins TRBV10-3 to TRBJ1-1; no clear D. The CDR3 has 13 amino acids. Germline CDR1 reads ENHRY; CDR2 reads SYGVKD. Trimming cost V 5 bases and J 1 base, with 8 bases left between them. The CDR3 loop reads CAISSRGNTEAFF. DNA for the CDR3: TGTGCCATCAGTTCTCGAGGGAACACTGAAGCTTTCTTT.

The J gene is TRBJ2-5, the V gene TRBV9, with D perhaps matching TRBD1 (6 bases). V shed 4 bases and J shed 1 base, with 11 bases lying between them. The CDR3 spans 14 residues. CDR1 and CDR2 from the germline V gene are SGDLS and YYNGEE. This CDR3 is CASSQGHLQETQYF. The DNA of the CDR3 is TGTGCCAGCAGCCAGGGACACCTCCAAGAGACCCAGTACTTC.

The V and J genes are TRBV4-1 and TRBJ2-7, with 9 bases fitting TRBD2. CDR3 length: 16 amino acids. Germline loops: CDR1 MGHRA, CDR2 YSYEKL. With V trimmed by 1 base and J by 1 base, 5 bases remained unmatched. CDR3 DNA sequence: TGCGCCAGCAGCCAAGGAGTGAGCGGGGGGTCCTACGAGCAGTACTTC. Translated, it gives CASSQGVSGGSYEQYF.

The CDR3 nucleotides are TGTGCCAGCACTTCTAGCGGGGGTCCCACAGATACGCAGTATTTT. Translated, it gives CASTSSGGPTDTQYF. This chain connects TRBV6-4 to TRBJ2-3; 10 nucleotides align to TRBD2. This CDR3 is built from 15 residues. The junction had 6 bases not matched to a gene; V was cut back by 7 bases and J by 2 bases. From germline, CDR1 is MRHNA and CDR2 SNTAGT.

The V call is TRBV6-4, the J call TRBJ2-3; 14 nucleotides match TRBD2. The CDR3 totals 16 residues. Per the germline V gene, CDR1 is MRHNA and CDR2 is SNTAGT. V shed 0 bases and J 4 bases; nucleotides not matched to a gene: 0. The CDR3 sequence is CASSDSTSGGADTQYF. CDR3 bases: TGTGCCAGCAGTGACTCGACTAGCGGGGGGGCAGATACGCAGTATTTT.

The chain joins TRBV5-1 to TRBJ2-3; 8 bases align to TRBD2. After removal of 0 bases from V and 2 bases from J, the junction contained 5 bases not matched to a gene. Germline V gives CDR1 SGHRS, CDR2 YFSETQ. There are 16 residues in the CDR3. The DNA of the CDR3 is TGCGCCAGCAGCTTGGCGGCTAGCGGGTTCACAGATACGCAGTATTTT. As protein: CASSLAASGFTDTQYF.

V gene TRBV28 combines with J gene TRBJ1-1; no reliable D call. Trimming took 5 bases from V and 1 from J, leaving 11 bases between them. CDR3 size: 14 residues. Germline CDR1 and CDR2: MDHEN and SYDVKM. The CDR3 sequence is CASSPYEGNTEAFF. The CDR3 region has the DNA TGTGCCAGCAGTCCTTATGAGGGGAACACTGAAGCTTTCTTT.

V gene TRBV6-2 or TRBV6-3 combines with J gene TRBJ2-4, with 7 bases identical to TRBD1. From germline, CDR1 is MNHEY and CDR2 SVGEGT. The CDR3 is 16 residues long. Germline trimming cut 5 bases from V and 0 bases from J; bases unmatched to any gene: 7. CDR3 loop: CASSPWTGLAKNIQYF. Here the CDR3 DNA reads TGTGCCAGCAGTCCCTGGACAGGCCTAGCCAAAAACATTCAGTACTTC.

The V call is TRBV19, the J call TRBJ2-1; 7 bases map to TRBD1. Trimming took 6 bases from V and 0 from J; bases not matched to a gene: 5. Germline V gene sequence: CDR1 LNHDA, CDR2 SQIVND (reference sequence). The CDR3 is 15 amino acids. CDR3 amino acids: CASRTTGTSYNEQFF. The CDR3, as DNA: TGTGCCAGTAGGACGACAGGGACCTCCTACAATGAGCAGTTCTTC.

This chain joins TRBV28 and TRBJ2-7; no definite D call. Germline-derived CDR1 and CDR2 are MDHEN and SYDVKM. V was pared by 5 bases and J by 0 bases, with 8 bases between. The CDR3 runs 13 residues. CDR3 nucleotide sequence: TGTGCCAGCAGTCCACCGAGCTCCTACGAGCAGTACTTC. Amino acids: CASSPPSSYEQYF.

Here the CDR3 DNA reads TGTGCCACCAGTGATTTGAGGACAGGGATAACGCAGTATTTT. It codes for CATSDLRTGITQYF. The chain joins TRBV24-1 to TRBJ2-3; 8 positions match TRBD1. Germline V CDR1 and CDR2: KGHDR, SFDVKD. The CDR3 totals 14 residues. Trimming removed 0 bases from V and 9 bases from J; junction bases left unmatched: 4.

The genes are TRBV7-3 and TRBJ2-1; possibly TRBD2 for D (6 bases). This CDR3 region has 13 residues. Germline values: CDR1 SGHTA, CDR2 FQGTGA. V lost 5 bases and J lost 5, with 10 bases in between. CDR3 protein: CASSPTRDNEQFF. The CDR3 nucleotides read TGTGCCAGCAGCCCGACTAGGGACAATGAGCAGTTCTTC.

This chain joins TRBV5-5 and TRBJ1-1; a possible D gene is TRBD1 (6 bases). V lost 5 bases and J 7 bases, leaving 15 bases between the germline ends. CDR3 size: 13 residues. Germline values: CDR1 SGHKS, CDR2 YYEKEE (reference sequence). Written as DNA, the CDR3 is TGTGCCAGCAGATTTACTGGGACACTTGAAGCTTTCTTT. It translates to CASRFTGTLEAFF.

V and J are TRBV6-2 or TRBV6-3 and TRBJ2-2; 8 nucleotides match TRBD2. This CDR3 is built from 17 residues. The junction had 14 bases not matched to a gene; V was cut back by 5 bases and J by 6 bases. Germline V gene lookup returns CDR1 MNHEY and CDR2 SVGEGT. CDR3 protein: CASSLSSGSFIAGELFF. In nucleotides, the CDR3 is TGTGCCAGCAGTCTCTCCAGCGGGAGCTTTATAGCCGGGGAGCTGTTTTTT.

The chain couples TRBV7-2 to TRBJ2-1; TRBD2 matches 7 bases. Germline assignment: CDR1 SGHTA and CDR2 FQGNSA. V lost 3 bases, J lost 2 bases, and 7 bases stayed unmatched. The CDR3 has 16 residues. The CDR3 sequence is CASSLVGGTAYNEQFF. CDR3 coding DNA: TGTGCCAGCAGCTTGGTCGGGGGGACCGCCTACAATGAGCAGTTCTTC.

The chain uses TRBV25-1 and TRBJ1-1, with D uncertain. This CDR3 is 15 amino acids long. V was shortened by 1 base and J by 5 bases, with 14 bases between the two germline ends. Germline V gene sequence: CDR1 MGHDK, CDR2 SYGVNS. CDR3 sequence: CASSELSGVRTEAFF. CDR3 sequence (DNA): TGTGCCAGCAGTGAATTATCCGGGGTCAGGACTGAAGCTTTCTTT.

The chain links TRBV11-3 to TRBJ1-1; 9 nucleotides align to TRBD1. This CDR3 region has 15 residues. Germline V gives CDR1 SGHNT, CDR2 YENEEA. V was clipped by 3 bases and J by 2 bases; unmatched bases: 4. The CDR3 loop is CASSFAGQGNTEAFF. In DNA form, the CDR3 reads TGTGCCAGCAGCTTCGCGGGACAGGGCAACACTGAAGCTTTCTTT.

The chain carries TRBV9 and TRBJ2-2, with D possibly being TRBD2 (6 bases). Deletions cut 5 bases from V and 4 bases from J, with 15 bases between. Per the germline V gene, CDR1 is SGDLS and CDR2 is YYNGEE. The CDR3 totals 15 residues. The CDR3 region is CASSFMGGGTGELFF. CDR3 DNA sequence: TGTGCCAGCAGTTTTATGGGGGGAGGCACCGGGGAGCTGTTTTTT.